The 32 T cell receptor beta chains reported below all come from one sample, sequenced in a study of cytomegalovirus exposure and HLA in healthy donors. It was with 60 Vbeta and 13 Jbeta primers that the PCR ran. Assay: immunoSEQ multiplex PCR; the TCRdb copy retains only in-frame clones and omits some. The sample records 250,000 to 350,000 clones, about nine tenths being singletons. Material for sequencing was PBMCs. Receptors originate from a man between 35 and 55 years old in good health and CMV-seropositive.

The count of this clone is one. The V call is TRBV7-3, the J call TRBJ2-1; 7 nucleotides agree with TRBD1. The CDR3 sequence is 18 residues long. V shed 2 bases and J 3 bases; nucleotides not matched to a gene: 13. Germline V gene sequence: CDR1 SGHTA, CDR2 FQGTGA. CDR3 sequence (DNA): TGTGCCAGCAGCTTATACACCCGTAGACAGGGTATCTACAATGAGCAGTTCTTC. It yields the protein CASSLYTRRQGIYNEQFF.

The V call is TRBV7-3, the J call TRBJ2-7; D unclear. Trimming removed 1 base at V and 6 bases at J, with 13 bases between. This CDR3 contains 14 residues. Germline assignment: CDR1 SGHTA and CDR2 FQGTGA. The CDR3 sequence is CASSLSGSVGEQYF. In DNA form, the CDR3 reads TGTGCCAGCAGCTTAAGTGGTTCTGTCGGCGAGCAGTACTTC.

The V call is TRBV7-3, the J call TRBJ1-1; TRBD1 aligns across 11 bases. Germline CDR1 and CDR2: SGHTA and FQGTGA. The CDR3 contains 14 residues. Trimming at V came to 5 bases and at J to 6 bases, leaving 5 bases not matched to a gene. CDR3 loop: CASSPGQGAAEAFF. The CDR3 nucleotides are TGTGCCAGCAGCCCCGGACAGGGGGCGGCTGAAGCTTTCTTT. The whole variable domain, remainder taken from reference TRBV7-3 and TRBJ1-1, is GAGVSQTPSNKVTEKGKYVELRCDPISGHTALYWYRQSLGQGPEFLIYFQGTGAADDSGLPNDRFFAVRPEGSVSTLKIQRTERGDSAVYLCASSPGQGAAEAFFGQGTRLTVV.

The rearrangement joins TRBV5-1 to TRBJ1-1; a weak D match, TRBD1 (5 bases). This CDR3 is built from 16 residues. V was cut by 4 bases and J by 4 bases, with 20 bases left in between. Germline CDR1 is SGHRS and CDR2 is YFSETQ. This chain's CDR3 is CASSPADILRATEAFF. The DNA of the CDR3 is TGCGCCAGCAGCCCCGCAGATATACTCAGGGCCACTGAAGCTTTCTTT.

The genes are TRBV5-6 and TRBJ2-5; 8 nucleotides agree with TRBD2. Judging by the DNA end, TRBJ2-7 fits better; the J call may be wrong. This CDR3 is 15 amino acids long. Looked up from germline, CDR1 is SGHDT and CDR2 is YYEEEE. The CDR3 is CASSLVVGRVNEQYF. The CDR3 region has the DNA TGTGCCAGCAGCTTGGTCGTCGGGAGGGTAAACGAGCAGTACTTC.

This chain's CDR3 is CASSGGTVGKNIQYF. DNA of the CDR3: TGCGCCAGCAGCGGGGGGACAGTGGGCAAAAACATTCAGTACTTC. The chain combines TRBV5-1 with TRBJ2-4, with D tentatively TRBD1 (7 bases). The CDR3 has 15 residues. Germline V lookup: CDR1 SGHRS, CDR2 YFSETQ. V gave up 4 bases and J gave up 3 bases, with 14 bases separating them.

The chain uses TRBV4-1 and TRBJ1-2, with D perhaps TRBD1 (6 bases). Between the trimmed V and J ends, which lost 1 base and 5 bases, there was a span of 11 bases. The germline gives CDR1 MGHRA, CDR2 YSYEKL. This CDR3 region has 14 residues. The CDR3 DNA follows: TGCGCCAGCAGCCAAGGGGCCACAGGGTATGGCTACACCTTC. This gives the protein CASSQGATGYGYTF.

V and J are TRBV19 and TRBJ2-7, with unresolved D. The germline V gene encodes CDR1 LNHDA and CDR2 SQIVND (reference sequence). This CDR3 spans 12 amino acids. Trimming removed 5 bases from V and 3 bases from J, with 8 bases in between. This CDR3 reads CASSVNYYEQYF. CDR3 nucleotides: TGTGCCAGTAGTGTAAACTACTACGAGCAGTACTTC. Full variable domain (remainder filled in from reference TRBV19 and TRBJ2-7): DGGITQSPKYLFRKEGQNVTLSCEQNLNHDAMYWYRQDPGQGLRLIYYSQIVNDFQKGDIAEGYSVSREKKESFPLTVTSAQKNPTAFYLCASSVNYYEQYFGPGTRLTVT.

This clone has just a few counts. This chain uses TRBV5-6 with TRBJ1-2; D is perhaps TRBD1 (5 bases). V shed 1 base and J shed 0 bases, with 10 bases lying between them. The CDR3 contains 15 residues. Germline-derived CDR1 and CDR2 are SGHDT and YYEEEE. CDR3 DNA: TGTGCCAGCAGCTTGACCGGCAGGGCTAACTATGGCTACACCTTC. This sequence encodes CASSLTGRANYGYTF.

The chain has TRBV30 and TRBJ2-3; 7 bases fit TRBD2. In germline, CDR1 is GTSNPN, CDR2 SVGIG (reference sequence). This CDR3 is 15 amino acids long. The trim removed 5 bases at V and 3 bases at J, leaving 11 bases unmatched. This chain's CDR3 is CAWHPGGSFTDTQYF. Here the CDR3 DNA reads TGTGCCTGGCACCCCGGCGGGAGTTTTACAGATACGCAGTATTTT.

A single count supports this clone. J is TRBJ1-5 and V is TRBV29-1; 9 bases match TRBD1. Trimming removed 6 bases from V and 6 bases from J; junction bases left unmatched: 12. The CDR3 runs to 15 residues. CDR1 SQVTM and CDR2 ANQGSEA come from the germline V gene. The CDR3 nucleotides are TGCAGCGTCGCTCTCACCGGGACAGGGACTCAGCCCCAGCATTTT. It translates to CSVALTGTGTQPQHF.

The chain uses TRBV19 and TRBJ2-7, with a weak D call TRBD1 (5 bases). Trimming pared 5 bases from V and 0 bases from J, leaving 8 bases between. CDR1 is LNHDA, CDR2 SQIVND, per germline (reference sequence). CDR3 length: 13 amino acids. The CDR3 protein is CASSVDSSYEQYF. CDR3 sequence (DNA): TGTGCCAGTAGTGTTGACAGCTCCTACGAGCAGTACTTC. The variable domain in full, with the rest retrieved from reference TRBV19 and TRBJ2-7, is DGGITQSPKYLFRKEGQNVTLSCEQNLNHDAMYWYRQDPGQGLRLIYYSQIVNDFQKGDIAEGYSVSREKKESFPLTVTSAQKNPTAFYLCASSVDSSYEQYFGPGTRLTVT.

V usage is TRBV5-4 and J usage is TRBJ2-3; D might be TRBD2 (5 bases). Germline V gene lookup returns CDR1 SGHNT and CDR2 YYREEE (reference sequence). The germline V and J ends were trimmed by 0 bases and 4 bases, with 12 bases remaining between them. The CDR3 extends over 15 amino acids. The CDR3 here is CASSLATSGADTQYF. The CDR3 nucleotides read TGTGCCAGCAGCTTGGCTACTAGTGGGGCAGATACGCAGTATTTT.

CDR3 sequence: CASSIVQGAGTEAFF. As DNA, the CDR3 is TGTGCCAGTAGTATAGTCCAGGGGGCCGGCACTGAAGCTTTCTTT. This chain uses TRBV19 with TRBJ1-1, with TRBD1 matching over 8 bases. The CDR3 spans 15 residues. Per the germline V gene, CDR1 is LNHDA and CDR2 is SQIVND (reference sequence). Trimming cost V 1 base and J 4 bases; bases outside gene matches: 5.

The V call is TRBV4-1, the J call TRBJ1-1; D is unresolved. V lost 4 bases and J 0 bases, leaving 18 bases between the germline ends. Germline V gene sequence: CDR1 MGHRA, CDR2 YSYEKL. The CDR3 totals 17 residues. The chain's CDR3 is CASSRGLSPFMNTEAFF. In DNA, the CDR3 is TGCGCCAGCAGCCGCGGGTTAAGTCCGTTCATGAACACTGAAGCTTTCTTT.

This chain links TRBV5-1 with TRBJ2-1; 11 nucleotides match TRBD2. V shed 2 bases and J 0 bases; nucleotides not matched to a gene: 10. Germline CDR1 SGHRS, CDR2 YFSETQ. The CDR3 runs 19 residues. The CDR3 loop is CASSLRLAGGPSSYNEQFF. The DNA of the CDR3 is TGCGCCAGCAGCTTAAGGCTAGCGGGAGGCCCCAGCTCCTACAATGAGCAGTTCTTC.

This chain joins TRBV6-6 and TRBJ2-3, with TRBD2 matching over 10 bases. The CDR3 is made up of 15 amino acids. V shed 0 bases and J 4 bases; nucleotides not matched to a gene: 1. CDR1 is MNHNY, CDR2 SVGAGI, per germline (reference sequence). The CDR3 here is CASSYSSGRADTQYF. The DNA for the CDR3 is TGTGCCAGCAGTTACTCAAGCGGGAGGGCAGATACGCAGTATTTT.

The gene calls are TRBV28 and TRBJ2-7, with 9 bases lining up with TRBD2. CDR1 MDHEN and CDR2 SYDVKM come from the germline V gene. The CDR3 runs 15 residues. Trimming took 3 bases from V and 2 from J; bases not matched to a gene: 5. CDR3 coding DNA: TGTGCCAGCAGTTTCTTAGCGGGAGAGACCTACGAGCAGTACTTC. Amino acids: CASSFLAGETYEQYF.

The chain recombines TRBV7-9 with TRBJ2-3, with 11 bases matching TRBD1. The germline V gene encodes CDR1 SEHNR and CDR2 FQNEAQ (reference sequence). The CDR3 has 19 residues. V lost 1 base, J lost 5 bases, and 14 bases stayed unmatched. This CDR3 is CASSLVWGLGQGAEDTQYF. The DNA of the CDR3 is TGTGCCAGCAGCTTAGTCTGGGGGCTTGGACAGGGGGCTGAAGATACGCAGTATTTT.

The chain has TRBV28 and TRBJ2-5; 9 positions match TRBD2. Looked up from germline, CDR1 is MDHEN and CDR2 is SYDVKM. The V gene end was trimmed by 5 bases and the J gene end by 5 bases; junction bases not matched to a gene: 12. The CDR3 runs 16 residues. CDR3 loop: CASSPRLREGQETQYF. Here the CDR3 DNA reads TGTGCCAGCAGTCCGCGGTTGCGGGAGGGCCAGGAGACCCAGTACTTC.

V usage is TRBV28 and J usage is TRBJ1-2, with a possible D match to TRBD1 (5 bases). V shed 7 bases and J shed 1 base, with 19 bases lying between them. Germline V gene lookup returns CDR1 MDHEN and CDR2 SYDVKM. CDR3 size: 16 residues. The CDR3 spells CASTTGLSDLNYGYTF. The CDR3 region has the DNA TGTGCCAGCACTACGGGACTCTCGGATCTTAACTATGGCTACACCTTC.

The gene calls are TRBV6-6 and TRBJ2-7, with D perhaps matching TRBD1 (5 bases). The CDR3 loop spans 12 amino acids. Trimming took 6 bases from V and 1 from J, leaving 7 bases between them. From germline, CDR1 is MNHNY and CDR2 SVGAGI (reference sequence). The CDR3 bases are TGTGCCAGCAGCAGACAGTCCTACGAGCAGTACTTC. It is translated as CASSRQSYEQYF.

This clone was seen a few times. The chain employs TRBV7-6 and TRBJ1-4, with D maybe TRBD1 (6 bases). Germline lookup yields CDR1 SGHVS and CDR2 FNYEAQ. The length of the CDR3 is 14 residues. V was shortened by 5 bases and J by 5 bases, with 12 bases between the two germline ends. DNA for the CDR3: TGTGCCAGCAGCCCCCGGGACATAAATGAAAAACTGTTTTTT. Its translation: CASSPRDINEKLFF.

The rearrangement links TRBV28 to TRBJ2-2; 16 positions agree with TRBD2. Germline V gives CDR1 MDHEN, CDR2 SYDVKM. The CDR3 is made up of 16 amino acids. Germline trimming cut 7 bases from V and 3 bases from J; bases unmatched to any gene: 2. CDR3 nucleotide sequence: TGTGCCAGCATCGGGACTAGCGGGAGGGACACCGGGGAGCTGTTTTTT. Its protein product is CASIGTSGRDTGELFF.

This clone was counted only a few times. Other DNA sequences in this sample translate to the same CDR3. This rearrangement joins TRBV11-3 to TRBJ2-1; 8 bases map to TRBD1. From germline, CDR1 is SGHNT and CDR2 YENEEA. The CDR3 is 15 amino acids. Unmatched junction bases numbered 4, after V lost 1 base and J lost 5 bases. The CDR3 loop reads CASSLGQGADNEQFF. DNA for the CDR3: TGTGCCAGCAGCTTAGGTCAGGGGGCCGACAATGAGCAGTTCTTC.

The chain recombines TRBV27 with TRBJ2-7; a possible D gene is TRBD2 (6 bases). CDR3 length: 14 residues. V shed 6 bases and J shed 4 bases, with 16 bases lying between them. Germline V gene lookup returns CDR1 MNHEY and CDR2 SMNVEV (reference sequence). The CDR3 nucleotides read TGTGCCAGCAGCATCGGGACGGCGGGATACGAGCAGTACTTC. The encoded protein is CASSIGTAGYEQYF.

The chain carries TRBV7-9 and TRBJ2-2; maybe TRBD2 (6 bases). Trimming removed 5 bases at V and 1 base at J, with 14 bases between. The CDR3 sequence is 16 residues long. Germline CDR1 SEHNR, CDR2 FQNEAQ (reference sequence). CDR3 DNA: TGTGCCAGCAGCCTATACTTGCGGGAGAACACCGGGGAGCTGTTTTTT. Translation gives CASSLYLRENTGELFF. Based on the CDR3 plus reference TRBV7-9 and TRBJ2-2, the full variable domain is DTGVSQNPRHKITKRGQNVTFRCDPISEHNRLYWYRQTLGQGPEFLTYFQNEAQLEKSRLLSDRFSAERPKGSFSTLEIQRTEQGDSAMYLCASSLYLRENTGELFFGEGSRLTVL.

This clone was seen a few times. The rearrangement links TRBV6-1 to TRBJ2-1, with D maybe TRBD1 (6 bases). Germline CDR1 and CDR2: MNHNS and SASEGT. The CDR3 loop spans 15 amino acids. The V end was cut by 2 bases, the J end by 0 bases, with 8 bases between. The CDR3 DNA reads TGTGCCAGCAGTGAAAGGGGGAGCTCCTACAATGAGCAGTTCTTC. Protein: CASSERGSSYNEQFF.

The chain uses TRBV10-3 and TRBJ2-7; TRBD2 matches at 10 bases. The CDR3 sequence is 14 residues long. Trimming at V came to 11 bases and at J to 0 bases, leaving 7 bases not matched to a gene. Germline CDR1 and CDR2: ENHRY and SYGVKD. The CDR3 region is CASESGRASYEQYF. In DNA form, the CDR3 reads TGTGCCTCCGAGAGCGGGAGGGCCTCCTACGAGCAGTACTTC.

This sequence joins TRBV7-3 and TRBJ2-1; D remains unclear. The CDR3 spans 13 residues. The germline CDR1 and CDR2 sequences are SGHTA and FQGTGA. Between the trimmed V and J ends, which lost 3 bases and 3 bases, there was a span of 6 bases. CDR3 DNA sequence: TGTGCCAGCAGCTTCCCAGACTACAATGAGCAGTTCTTC. This codes for CASSFPDYNEQFF.

CDR3 amino acids: CAWSPPGGDRRSYNEQFF. CDR3 nucleotides: TGTGCCTGGAGTCCACCGGGGGGAGATCGGAGGTCCTACAATGAGCAGTTCTTC. The chain carries TRBV30 and TRBJ2-1; 7 bases fit TRBD2. The CDR3 consists of 18 residues. Germline values: CDR1 GTSNPN, CDR2 SVGIG (reference sequence). Unmatched junction bases numbered 14, after V lost 2 bases and J lost 1 base.

In DNA form, the CDR3 reads TGTGCCACTGCTAGCGGGACGTACGAGCAGTACTTC. Protein product: CATASGTYEQYF. The chain combines TRBV6-5 with TRBJ2-7, with 9 nucleotides matching TRBD2. The junction had 5 bases not matched to a gene; V was cut back by 10 bases and J by 4 bases. The CDR3 has 12 residues. Germline loops: CDR1 MNHEY, CDR2 SVGAGI.